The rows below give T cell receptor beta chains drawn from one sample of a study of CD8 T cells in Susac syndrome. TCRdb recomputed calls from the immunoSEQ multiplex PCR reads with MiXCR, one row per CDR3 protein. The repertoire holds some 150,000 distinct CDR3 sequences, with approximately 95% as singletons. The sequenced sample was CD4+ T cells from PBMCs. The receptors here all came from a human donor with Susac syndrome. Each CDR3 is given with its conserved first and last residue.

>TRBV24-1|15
CATSDRGSSYNEQFF
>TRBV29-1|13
CSVRDSKYNEQFF
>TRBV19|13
CASTLTAGETQYF
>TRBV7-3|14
CASSFGQGIGGYTF
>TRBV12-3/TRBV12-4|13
CASSLDRAEGYTF
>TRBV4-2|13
CASSQEPPNTIYF
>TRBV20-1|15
CSARDPTVSNEKLFF
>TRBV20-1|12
CSARFAVSEQYF
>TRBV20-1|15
CSATGQVHSNQPQHF
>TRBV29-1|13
CSVRMGGLTEAFF
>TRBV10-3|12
CAISAGDQPQHF
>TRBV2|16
CASRPHGTAASYEQYF
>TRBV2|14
CASSGQGAGQPQHF
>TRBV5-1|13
CASSLRSYNEQFF
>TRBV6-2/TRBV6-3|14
CASSYSDVGYGYTF
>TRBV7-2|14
CASSIAGPPGEQFF
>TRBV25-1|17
CASSDSGTSLSSYEQYF
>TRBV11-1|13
CASSDRGGTEAFF
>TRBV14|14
CASSQETQVSEAFF
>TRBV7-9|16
CASQATGGRSYNEQFF
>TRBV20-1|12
CSAQGWDQPQHF
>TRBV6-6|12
CASSYSDGEQFF
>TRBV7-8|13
CASSPSPTTEAFF
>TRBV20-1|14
CSARDHRSNQPQHF
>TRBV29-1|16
CSVAGPRGGLANEQFF
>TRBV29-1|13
CSAAGTENNEQFF
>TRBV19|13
CASSTGIIGELFF